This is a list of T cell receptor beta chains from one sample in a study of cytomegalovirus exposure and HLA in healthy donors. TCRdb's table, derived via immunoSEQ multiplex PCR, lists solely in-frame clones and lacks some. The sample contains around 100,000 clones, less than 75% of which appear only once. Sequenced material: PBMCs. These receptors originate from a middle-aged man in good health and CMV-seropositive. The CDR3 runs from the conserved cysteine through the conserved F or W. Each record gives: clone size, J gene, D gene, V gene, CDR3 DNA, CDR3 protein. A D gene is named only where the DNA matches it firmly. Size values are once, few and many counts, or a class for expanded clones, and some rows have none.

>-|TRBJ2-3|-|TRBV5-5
TGTGCCAGCTGCCCCAGCGTTGGGACAGATACGCAGTATTTT
CASCPSVGTDTQYF
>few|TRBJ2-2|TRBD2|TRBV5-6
TGTGCCAGCAGCCAAGCGGGAGGGACGAACACCGGGGAGCTGTTTTTT
CASSQAGGTNTGELFF
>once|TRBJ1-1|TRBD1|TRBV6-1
TGTGCCAGCAGTGCCCGACAGGGGGGGACTGAAGCTTTCTTT
CASSARQGGTEAFF
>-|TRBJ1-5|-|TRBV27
TGTGCCAGCGCGCAGGGGTCCGGAAGTCAGCCCCAGCATTTT
CASAQGSGSQPQHF
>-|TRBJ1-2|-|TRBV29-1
TGCAGCGTTGATATCTCCCCCCCCCAGGGCCACACCTTC
CSVDISPPQGHTF
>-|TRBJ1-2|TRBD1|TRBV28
TGTGCCAGCAGTCCGGGACAGGTCTATGGCTACACCTTC
CASSPGQVYGYTF
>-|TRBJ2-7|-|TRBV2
TGTGCCAGCAGTTACCAGGGGATCTACGAGCAGTACTTC
CASSYQGIYEQYF
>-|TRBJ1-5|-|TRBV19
TGTGCCACTACAGGTTTTGGCAATCAGCCCCAGCATTTT
CATTGFGNQPQHF
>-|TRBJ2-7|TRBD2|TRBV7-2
TGTGCCAGCAGCTTAATAGCGGGAGGGGGGTACGAGCAGTACTTC
CASSLIAGGGYEQYF
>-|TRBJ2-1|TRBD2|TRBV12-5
TGTGCTAGTGGTGGGGCTAGCGGGAGAGGTGAGCAGTTCTTC
CASGGASGRGEQFF
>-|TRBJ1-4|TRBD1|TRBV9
TGTGCCAGCAGCGTGACAGGGGCCTCAGCTAATGAAAAACTGTTTTTT
CASSVTGASANEKLFF
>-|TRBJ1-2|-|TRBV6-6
TGTGCCAGCAACCCGACAGGCAACTATGGCTACACCTTC
CASNPTGNYGYTF
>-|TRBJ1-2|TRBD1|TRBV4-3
TGCGCCAGCAGCCCATCTCAGGGGGATGGCTATGGCTACACCTTC
CASSPSQGDGYGYTF
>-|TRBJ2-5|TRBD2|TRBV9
TGTGCCAGCAGCGGTGCGGCGGGAGGGTCAGGAGAGACCCAGTACTTC
CASSGAAGGSGETQYF
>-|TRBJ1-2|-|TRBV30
TGTGCCTGGCAGACAGGCCATGGCTACACCTTC
CAWQTGHGYTF
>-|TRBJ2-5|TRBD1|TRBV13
TGTGCCAGCAGTCGGACAGGGGGAGAGTACCAAGAGACCCAGTACTTC
CASSRTGGEYQETQYF
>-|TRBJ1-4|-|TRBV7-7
TGTGCCAGCAGCCCCGGACCAGGGGACGAAAAACTGTTTTTT
CASSPGPGDEKLFF
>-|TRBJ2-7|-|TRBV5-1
TGCGCCAGCAGCTTGCAGGCCCTCTACGAGCAGTACTTC
CASSLQALYEQYF
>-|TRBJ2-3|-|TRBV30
TGTGCCTGGAGTGTATCAATCGATACGCAGTATTTT
CAWSVSIDTQYF
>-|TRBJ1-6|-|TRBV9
TGTGCCAGCAGCGTAGGGCTCAGGGCCTATAATTCACCCCTCCACTTT
CASSVGLRAYNSPLHF
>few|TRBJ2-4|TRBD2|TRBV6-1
TGTGCCAGCATGTCGGCGGCGGGACTAGCGGGTCAGTACTTC
CASMSAAGLAGQYF
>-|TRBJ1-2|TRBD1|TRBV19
TGTGCCAGTAGTCTCGAGGGGGCGCGAGACGGCTACACCTTC
CASSLEGARDGYTF
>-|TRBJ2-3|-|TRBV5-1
TGCGCCAGCAGCCACAACACAGATACGCAGTATTTT
CASSHNTDTQYF
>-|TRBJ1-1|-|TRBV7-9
TGTGCCAGCAGCTTTCGAGGGGGTGGGAACACTGAAGCTTTCTTT
CASSFRGGGNTEAFF
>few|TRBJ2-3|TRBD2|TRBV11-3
TGTGCCAGCAGCTTAGATGGGTTAGCGGGAGATCGAGATACGCAGTATTTT
CASSLDGLAGDRDTQYF
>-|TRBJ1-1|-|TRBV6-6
TGTGCCAGCAGTTTAGTAAGTGGGAACACTGAAGCTTTCTTT
CASSLVSGNTEAFF
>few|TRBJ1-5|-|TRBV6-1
TGTGCCAGCAGCCGACAGGCTAATCAGCCCCAGCATTTT
CASSRQANQPQHF
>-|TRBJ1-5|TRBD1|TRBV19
TGTGCCAGTAGTATAATCAACAGGGGGGATCAGCCCCAGCATTTT
CASSIINRGDQPQHF
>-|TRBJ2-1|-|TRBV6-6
TGTGCCAGCAGTTTCCGTAGGGGGGGGAATGAGCAGTTCTTC
CASSFRRGGNEQFF
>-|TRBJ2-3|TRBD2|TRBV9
TGTGCCAGCAGCTCGACTAGCGGGAGAAATACGCAGTATTTT
CASSSTSGRNTQYF
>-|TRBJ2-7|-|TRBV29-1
TGCAGCGTTGAGGGCGGGTTCGGAGCCTACGAGCAGTACTTC
CSVEGGFGAYEQYF
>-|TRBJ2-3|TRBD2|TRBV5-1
TGCGCCAGCAGCTTGGAACTAGCGGGGGCAGATACGCAGTATTTT
CASSLELAGADTQYF
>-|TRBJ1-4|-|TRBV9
TGTGCCAGCGGGACACAGGGAACTAATGAAAAACTGTTTTTT
CASGTQGTNEKLFF
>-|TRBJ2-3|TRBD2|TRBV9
TGTGCCAGCAGCGCTGGGGACTACACAGATACGCAGTATTTT
CASSAGDYTDTQYF
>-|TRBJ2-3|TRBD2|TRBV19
TGTGCCAGTAGTATCCCTAGCGGGCATAAGTATTTT
CASSIPSGHKYF
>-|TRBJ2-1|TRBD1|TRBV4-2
TGTGCCAGCAGCCAAGACGAGTCTGGACAGGCCTACAATGAGCAGTTCTTC
CASSQDESGQAYNEQFF
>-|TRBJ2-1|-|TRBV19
TGTGCCAGTAGTATAAAGGGAGGTTATGAGCAGTTCTTC
CASSIKGGYEQFF
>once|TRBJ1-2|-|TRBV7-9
TGTGCCAGCAGCTTCGGACAAGCTAACTATGGCTACACCTTC
CASSFGQANYGYTF
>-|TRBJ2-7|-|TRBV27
TGTGCCAGCAGTTTCGTGGGGCCGGCCTACGAGCAGTACTTC
CASSFVGPAYEQYF
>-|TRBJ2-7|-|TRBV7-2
TGTGCCAGCAGCCTCAGGGCCTACGAGCAGTACTTC
CASSLRAYEQYF
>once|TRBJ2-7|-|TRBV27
TGTGCCAGCAGTTTGTCCAGGTCTGGCTCCGAGCAGTACTTC
CASSLSRSGSEQYF
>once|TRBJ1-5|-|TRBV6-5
TGTGCCAGCAGTTACGCCAGGGGAAGCAATCAGCCCCAGCATTTT
CASSYARGSNQPQHF
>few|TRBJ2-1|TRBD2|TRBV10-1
TGCGCCAGCAGTGGACTAGCGGGAGGGCCCGCGTTCTTC
CASSGLAGGPAFF
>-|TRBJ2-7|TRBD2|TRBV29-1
TGCAGCGTTGTCGGGCTAGCGGGAGGCGATATATACGAGCAGTACTTC
CSVVGLAGGDIYEQYF
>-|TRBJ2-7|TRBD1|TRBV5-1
TGCGCCAGCAGCTTGGGAGGGGGACAGGGGTACGAGCAGTACTTC
CASSLGGGQGYEQYF
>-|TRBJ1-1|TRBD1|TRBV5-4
TGTGCCAGCAGCCCAGATGTAGGGGGCGCGGGCACTGAAGCTTTCTTT
CASSPDVGGAGTEAFF
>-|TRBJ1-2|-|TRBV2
TGTGCCAGCCCAAGAGTTCAGGCGGGAGGCTACACCTTC
CASPRVQAGGYTF
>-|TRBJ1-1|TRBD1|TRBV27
TGTGCCAGCAGTTTACAGGGGGCGGGCACTGAAGCTTTCTTT
CASSLQGAGTEAFF
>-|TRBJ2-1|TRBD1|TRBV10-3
TGTGCCATCACTCCGGACAGGGGGCTTAACAATGAGCAGTTCTTC
CAITPDRGLNNEQFF
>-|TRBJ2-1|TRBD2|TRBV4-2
TGTGCCAGCAGCCAAGAGACGGGAGGGCCACGGAATGAGCAGTTCTTC
CASSQETGGPRNEQFF
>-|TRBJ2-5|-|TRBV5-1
TGCGCCAGCTCCGGCGGTCAAGAGACCCAGTACTTC
CASSGGQETQYF
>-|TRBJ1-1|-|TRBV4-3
TGCGCCAGCAGTAGAAGGCGGGAGGAGAACACTGAAGCTTTCTTT
CASSRRREENTEAFF
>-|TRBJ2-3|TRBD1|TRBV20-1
TGCAGTGCCCCAGGGGGTACCTCCAAGTATTTT
CSAPGGTSKYF
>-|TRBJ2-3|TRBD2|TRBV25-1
TGTGCCAGCAGCCCCCCCACCGGGACTAGCGGGGGAGATACGCAGTATTTT
CASSPPTGTSGGDTQYF
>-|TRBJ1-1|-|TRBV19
TGTGCCAGTAGAGGCAGGATCGGTACTGAAGCTTTCTTT
CASRGRIGTEAFF
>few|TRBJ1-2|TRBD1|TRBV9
TGTGCCAGCAGCCCCCGGACAGGGCTTAACTATGGCTACACCTTC
CASSPRTGLNYGYTF
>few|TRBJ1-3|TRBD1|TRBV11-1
TGTGCCAGCAGCTTGGGGACAGCGAACACCATATATTTT
CASSLGTANTIYF
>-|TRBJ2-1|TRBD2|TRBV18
TGTGCCAGCTCACGGATCAAGCGGGAGGGCTACAATGAGCAGTTCTTC
CASSRIKREGYNEQFF
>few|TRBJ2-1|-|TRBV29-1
TGCAGCGTTGTGGGGCAGGCCATTTTGCACAATGAGCAGTTCTTC
CSVVGQAILHNEQFF
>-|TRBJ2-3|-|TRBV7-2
TGTGCCAGCTTATATACGGGATTAACAGATACGCAGTATTTT
CASLYTGLTDTQYF